The following is a T cell receptor (beta chain) sequence with its context. The germline V gene encodes CDR1 MNHEY and CDR2 SVGAGI. This CDR3 region has 17 residues. Between the trimmed V and J ends, which lost 0 bases and 4 bases, there was a span of 18 bases. This entry belongs to a study of response to subunit inactivated influenza vaccine. From the RT-PCR reads, TCRdb called clonotypes with MiXCR, one entry per CDR3 protein. Found here are roughly 620,000 distinct CDR3 sequences, about 11% of them singletons; the top ten hold 9.5% to 11%. This sample also appeared in a second study, on T cells expressing NK-cell markers. That paper notes: A 5'RACE template switching approach incorporating UMIs was used to make TCR beta cDNA.

Sequencing was performed on PBMCs from blood, taken on the day of vaccination. This clonotype was sampled from a man aged 45-60 years who received an inactivated influenza vaccine. The V call is TRBV6-5, the J call TRBJ2-5, with no clear D. The DNA for the CDR3 is TGTGCCAGCAGTTACTCGACTCGCTACACGGTCTCAGAGACCCAGTACTTC. This codes for CASSYSTRYTVSETQYF.